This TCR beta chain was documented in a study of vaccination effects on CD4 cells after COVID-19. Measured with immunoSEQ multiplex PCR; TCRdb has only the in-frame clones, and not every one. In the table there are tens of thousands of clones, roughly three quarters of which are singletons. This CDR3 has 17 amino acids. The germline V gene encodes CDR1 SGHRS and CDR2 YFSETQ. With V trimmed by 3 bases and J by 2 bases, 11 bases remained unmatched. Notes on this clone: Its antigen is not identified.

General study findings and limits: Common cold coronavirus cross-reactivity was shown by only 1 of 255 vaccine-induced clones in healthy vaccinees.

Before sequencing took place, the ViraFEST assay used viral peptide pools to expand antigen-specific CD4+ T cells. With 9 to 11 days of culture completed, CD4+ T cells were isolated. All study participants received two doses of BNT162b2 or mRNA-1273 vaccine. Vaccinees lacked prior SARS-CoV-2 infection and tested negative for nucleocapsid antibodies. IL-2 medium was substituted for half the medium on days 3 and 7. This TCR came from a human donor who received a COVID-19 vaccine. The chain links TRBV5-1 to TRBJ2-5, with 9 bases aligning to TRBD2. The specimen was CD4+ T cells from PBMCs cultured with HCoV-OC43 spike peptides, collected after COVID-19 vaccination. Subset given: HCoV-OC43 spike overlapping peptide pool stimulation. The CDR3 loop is CASSSGVLAGNQETQYF. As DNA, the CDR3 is TGCGCCAGCAGCTCGGGGGTTCTAGCGGGGAATCAAGAGACCCAGTACTTC.